One and the same sample provided the 24 T cell receptor beta chains below, sequenced in a study of shared clonotypes between healthy human individuals. Some clones are missing from TCRdb's copy, which holds only in-frame ones; the method was immunoSEQ multiplex PCR. The repertoire holds approximately 1,500,000 clones, with roughly 96% as singletons. The sequenced material came from naive CD4+ T cells sorted from blood. The subset here: CD45RA+ positively selected. The receptors here all came from a man younger than 45 in good health.

The chain has TRBV5-1 and TRBJ2-1; D possibly corresponds to TRBD2 (5 bases). The CDR3 consists of 14 residues. Germline V gives CDR1 SGHRS, CDR2 YFSETQ. V lost 2 bases and J 9 bases, leaving 15 bases between the germline ends. CDR3 amino acids: CASSLQPSAGEQFF. As DNA, the CDR3 is TGCGCCAGCAGCTTACAGCCCTCCGCGGGTGAGCAGTTCTTC.

The J gene is TRBJ1-1, the V gene TRBV10-1, with 9 positions matching TRBD1. CDR1 WNHNN and CDR2 SYGVQD come from the germline V gene (reference sequence). The CDR3 totals 17 residues. The trim removed 3 bases at V and 0 bases at J, leaving 8 bases unmatched. The CDR3 DNA reads as TGCGCCAGCAGTGACCGCGGACAGGGGTTGATGAACACTGAAGCTTTCTTT. Translation: CASSDRGQGLMNTEAFF.

On this clone itself: At the DNA level, this CDR3 is encoded by other sequences in the same sample as well. The chain employs TRBV5-1 and TRBJ1-2; TRBD1 matches at 11 bases. CDR3 length equals 14 residues. J gave up 5 bases and V 5 bases, and 5 bases lay outside the gene matches. Germline CDR1 is SGHRS and CDR2 is YFSETQ. CDR3 in DNA: TGCGCCAGCAGTCGGGGACAGGGGGAGTATGGCTACACCTTC. Its protein product is CASSRGQGEYGYTF.

V gene TRBV28 combines with J gene TRBJ2-3; 9 nucleotides match TRBD1. Germline CDR1 and CDR2: MDHEN and SYDVKM. V gave up 3 bases and J gave up 2 bases; unmatched junction bases: 6. The CDR3 has 16 residues. Here the CDR3 reads CASSLGTGRSTDTQYF. In DNA form, the CDR3 reads TGTGCCAGCAGTTTGGGGACAGGGAGATCCACAGATACGCAGTATTTT.

The gene calls are TRBV11-2 and TRBJ2-7; D might be TRBD2 (6 bases). The CDR3 consists of 15 residues. V was cut by 5 bases and J by 0 bases, with 14 bases left in between. Germline CDR1 and CDR2: SGHAT and FQNNGV. The CDR3 nucleotides are TGTGCCAGCAGCAACAGCGGGTCCCTCTCCTACGAGCAGTACTTC. Translation gives CASSNSGSLSYEQYF.

This chain uses TRBV18 with TRBJ1-5; the D is unclear. Per germline, CDR1 KGHSH and CDR2 LQKENI. Trimming removed 3 bases at V and 6 bases at J, with 9 bases between. The CDR3 is 13 amino acids. The CDR3 coding sequence is TGTGCCAGCTCACCCCAGGATACTCAGCCCCAGCATTTT. It codes for CASSPQDTQPQHF. The full variable domain, its missing parts supplied by reference TRBV18 and TRBJ1-5, is NAGVMQNPRHLVRRRGQEARLRCSPMKGHSHVYWYRQLPEEGLKFMVYLQKENIIDESGMPKERFSAEFPKEGPSILRIQQVVRGDSAAYFCASSPQDTQPQHFGDGTRLSIL.

The chain combines TRBV11-2 with TRBJ1-4, with unresolved D. This CDR3 is built from 15 residues. Trimming removed 1 base from V and 8 bases from J, with 14 bases in between. Germline lookup yields CDR1 SGHAT and CDR2 FQNNGV. The DNA for the CDR3 is TGTGCCAGCAGCTTAGCGGGTCTGCTTCGAGAAAAACTGTTTTTT. It yields the protein CASSLAGLLREKLFF.

This clone was counted a single time. This rearrangement joins TRBV7-9 to TRBJ1-2, with TRBD1 matching 10 bases. V was pared by 5 bases and J by 7 bases, with 13 bases of the junction left unmatched. Germline V lookup: CDR1 SEHNR, CDR2 FQNEAQ (reference sequence). The CDR3 length is 16 residues. In DNA, the CDR3 is TGTGCCAGCAGCCGGATCCGGGACAGGGGTAGGGTTGGCTACACCTTC. Amino acid sequence: CASSRIRDRGRVGYTF.

The rearrangement links TRBV27 to TRBJ1-1; 7 bases agree with TRBD1. Trimming cost V 3 bases and J 8 bases; bases outside gene matches: 18. CDR1 is MNHEY, CDR2 SMNVEV, per germline (reference sequence). This CDR3 has 17 amino acids. The CDR3 loop is CASSFKGAIPTQREAFF. The DNA of the CDR3 is TGTGCCAGCAGTTTTAAGGGGGCAATCCCCACACAACGGGAAGCTTTCTTT.

The J gene is TRBJ2-6, the V gene TRBV6-5; D is undetermined. Trimming stripped 6 bases from V and 0 bases from J, with 9 bases between. The CDR3 runs to 15 residues. CDR1 and CDR2 from the germline V gene are MNHEY and SVGAGI. The CDR3 sequence: CASSSEASGANVLTF. In nucleotides, the CDR3 is TGTGCCAGCAGCTCCGAAGCCTCTGGGGCCAACGTCCTGACTTTC.

This chain joins TRBV4-2 and TRBJ2-6; D unclear. Trimming stripped 1 base from V and 3 bases from J, with 13 bases between. Germline V gene lookup returns CDR1 LGHNA and CDR2 YNFKEQ. The CDR3 totals 17 residues. The CDR3 spells CASSQVNTALGANVLTF. The DNA of the CDR3 is TGTGCCAGCAGCCAAGTAAATACGGCACTTGGGGCCAACGTCCTGACTTTC.

CDR3 in DNA: TGTGCCAGTAGCAGAGGAGAGCCGCAAACAGATACGCAGTATTTT. Translating gives CASSRGEPQTDTQYF. The rearrangement links TRBV19 to TRBJ2-3; D remains unclear. This CDR3 is 15 amino acids long. The germline V gene encodes CDR1 LNHDA and CDR2 SQIVND (reference sequence). Trimming pared 6 bases from V and 3 bases from J, leaving 16 bases between.

V gene TRBV6-1 combines with J gene TRBJ2-1; weak D call: TRBD2 (6 bases). The CDR3 extends over 12 amino acids. Between the trimmed V and J ends, which lost 0 bases and 11 bases, there was a span of 8 bases. In germline, CDR1 is MNHNS, CDR2 SASEGT. The CDR3 bases are TGTGCCAGCAGTGAAGCGGGAGGTAAGCAGTTCTTC. It yields the protein CASSEAGGKQFF.

This chain joins TRBV7-8 and TRBJ2-2, with TRBD1 matching over 7 bases. After removal of 6 bases from V and 1 base from J, the junction contained 8 bases not matched to a gene. This CDR3 has 16 amino acids. Germline V gene sequence: CDR1 SGHVS, CDR2 FQNEAQ. In DNA, the CDR3 is TGTGCCAGCAGACCACTCCAGGGGGTGAACACCGGGGAGCTGTTTTTT. Translating it yields CASRPLQGVNTGELFF. The variable domain in full, completed from reference TRBV7-8 and TRBJ2-2, reads GAGVSQSPRYKVAKRGQDVALRCDPISGHVSLFWYQQALGQGPEFLTYFQNEAQLDKSGLPSDRFFAERPEGSVSTLKIQRTQQEDSAVYLCASRPLQGVNTGELFFGEGSRLTVL.

This clone was seen a few times. The J gene is TRBJ2-5, the V gene TRBV5-1; D gene ambiguous. In germline, CDR1 is SGHRS, CDR2 YFSETQ. The CDR3 has 13 residues. V was cut by 1 base and J by 5 bases, with 9 bases left in between. This chain's CDR3 is CASSLFSPETQYF. In nucleotides, the CDR3 is TGCGCCAGCAGCTTGTTTAGCCCGGAGACCCAGTACTTC.

This chain links TRBV6-5 with TRBJ2-7; possibly TRBD1 or TRBD2 for D (5 bases each). This CDR3 has 14 residues. CDR1 is MNHEY and CDR2 is SVGAGI in the germline V gene. V lost 7 bases and J 2 bases, leaving 15 bases between the germline ends. The CDR3: CASTMGPNAYEQYF. CDR3 DNA sequence: TGTGCCAGCACTATGGGACCGAATGCCTACGAGCAGTACTTC.

The chain links TRBV13 to TRBJ2-7; TRBD2 aligns across 9 bases. Unmatched junction bases numbered 4, after V lost 6 bases and J lost 1 base. The CDR3 is made up of 14 amino acids. Germline CDR1 and CDR2: PRHDT and FYEKMQ (reference sequence). CDR3 in amino acids: CASRHSGRSYEQYF. CDR3 DNA: TGTGCCAGCAGGCATAGCGGGAGATCCTACGAGCAGTACTTC.

J is TRBJ2-1 and V is TRBV5-5; D is unresolved. CDR1 SGHKS and CDR2 YYEKEE come from the germline V gene (reference sequence). V shed 0 bases and J shed 4 bases, with 11 bases lying between them. This CDR3 has 15 residues. This CDR3 reads CASSLAPGLYNEQFF. DNA for the CDR3: TGTGCCAGCAGCTTGGCCCCAGGTTTATACAATGAGCAGTTCTTC.

CDR3 sequence reads: CASSPVGQINYGYTF. CDR3 DNA sequence: TGTGCCAGCAGCCCCGTAGGGCAGATAAACTATGGCTACACCTTC. The gene calls are TRBV7-2 and TRBJ1-2; D gene unclear. V gave up 5 bases and J gave up 2 bases, with 15 bases separating them. Germline CDR1 SGHTA, CDR2 FQGNSA. This CDR3 has 15 amino acids. Looking up the rest from reference TRBV7-2 and TRBJ1-2 gives the full variable domain: GAGVSQSPSNKVTEKGKDVELRCDPISGHTALYWYRQSLGQGLEFLIYFQGNSAPDKSGLPSDRFSAERTGGSVSTLTIQRTQQEDSAVYLCASSPVGQINYGYTFGSGTRLTVV.

The V gene is TRBV5-1, the J gene TRBJ1-4; D call uncertain. Germline CDR1 and CDR2: SGHRS and YFSETQ. Deletions cut 2 bases from V and 2 bases from J, with 4 bases between. This CDR3 has 13 amino acids. For the CDR3, the DNA is TGCGCCAGCAGCTTTAGCACTAATGAAAAACTGTTTTTT. It translates to CASSFSTNEKLFF.

This sequence joins TRBV19 and TRBJ2-1; D may be TRBD1 (6 bases). The CDR3 runs 14 residues. V was cut by 6 bases and J by 6 bases, with 15 bases left in between. CDR1 LNHDA and CDR2 SQIVND come from the germline V gene (reference sequence). The CDR3 region is CASSSQGWGNEQFF. DNA of the CDR3: TGTGCCAGTAGCTCCCAGGGGTGGGGCAATGAGCAGTTCTTC. Full variable domain (rest looked up from reference TRBV19 and TRBJ2-1): DGGITQSPKYLFRKEGQNVTLSCEQNLNHDAMYWYRQDPGQGLRLIYYSQIVNDFQKGDIAEGYSVSREKKESFPLTVTSAQKNPTAFYLCASSSQGWGNEQFFGPGTRLTVL.

V usage is TRBV15 and J usage is TRBJ2-5; a weak D match, TRBD2 (7 bases). Trimming left V 8 bases short and J 4 bases short, with 17 bases between. CDR1 and CDR2 from the germline V gene are LNHNV and YYDKDF (reference sequence). The CDR3 contains 14 residues. CDR3 region: CATGRGERGETQYF. The CDR3 DNA follows: TGTGCCACCGGGAGGGGGGAAAGGGGAGAGACCCAGTACTTC. The full variable domain, in which reference TRBV15 and TRBJ2-5 provide the parts outside the CDR3, is DAMVIQNPRYQVTQFGKPVTLSCSQTLNHNVMYWYQQKSSQAPKLLFHYYDKDFNNEADTPDNFQSRRPNTSFCFLDIRSPGLGDTAMYLCATGRGERGETQYFGPGTRLLVL.

The chain recombines TRBV30 with TRBJ1-2; no clear D. Germline V gene sequence: CDR1 GTSNPN, CDR2 SVGIG (reference sequence). Trimming pared 4 bases from V and 1 base from J, leaving 13 bases between. The CDR3 totals 14 residues. CDR3 in DNA: TGTGCCTGGACAACGGGTCTCCTTAACTATGGCTACACCTTC. It specifies CAWTTGLLNYGYTF.

This chain links TRBV28 with TRBJ2-7; possibly TRBD1 for D (5 bases). With 5 bases removed from V and 0 bases from J, the gap between germline ends came to 11 bases. The V gene's germline CDR1 is MDHEN and CDR2 SYDVKM. The CDR3 loop spans 14 amino acids. CDR3 DNA: TGTGCCAGCAGTCCCGACAGTACCTCCTACGAGCAGTACTTC. Its translation: CASSPDSTSYEQYF.